The next 21 T cell receptor beta chains were all read from a single sample in a study of T-cell reconstitution after alpha-beta-depleted transplantation in children. Using unique molecular identifiers, the investigators prepared the TCRbeta library. TCRdb re-called the PCR reads through MiXCR, storing one row per CDR3 protein. The sample has roughly 610,000 distinct CDR3 sequences; about 10% are singletons. Sequencing was performed on PBMCs from the stem cell graft donor, taken from the stem cell graft. The origin of the receptors is a human donor who donated a stem cell graft to a child with acute myeloid leukemia.

This chain uses TRBV20-1 with TRBJ2-7; 7 bases are shared with TRBD2. In germline, CDR1 is DFQATT, CDR2 SNEGSKA (reference sequence). The V and J ends lost 0 bases and 12 bases, in that order; junction bases with no gene match: 17. The CDR3 consists of 15 residues. DNA of the CDR3: TGCAGTGCTAGAGATGGGAGGGCCTCGCTAACCCGACGGTACTTC. This encodes CSARDGRASLTRRYF.

To note about this clonotype: This may be a read error, as it is one base from a much larger clone. This CDR3 reads CASSLTMDRAAEQYF. The CDR3 coding sequence is TGCGCCAGCAGCCTCACTATGGACAGGGCGGCCGAGCAGTACTTC. The chain links TRBV5-1 to TRBJ2-7; 8 bases line up with TRBD1. Trimming cost V 4 bases and J 6 bases; bases outside gene matches: 12. Per germline, CDR1 SGHRS and CDR2 YFSETQ. The CDR3 sequence is 15 residues long.

A few counts support this clonotype. The chain couples TRBV15 to TRBJ2-7, with 8 nucleotides matching TRBD2. This CDR3 has 16 amino acids. Germline assignment: CDR1 LNHNV and CDR2 YYDKDF (reference sequence). V lost 5 bases, J lost 5 bases, and 14 bases stayed unmatched. CDR3 coding DNA: TGTGCCACCAGCCATGCTACTAGCGGTAACCCGGACGAGCAGTACTTC. Translation gives CATSHATSGNPDEQYF. Full variable domain (remainder filled in from reference TRBV15 and TRBJ2-7): DAMVIQNPRYQVTQFGKPVTLSCSQTLNHNVMYWYQQKSSQAPKLLFHYYDKDFNNEADTPDNFQSRRPNTSFCFLDIRSPGLGDTAMYLCATSHATSGNPDEQYFGPGTRLTVT.

The chain carries TRBV20-1 and TRBJ2-1; 13 bases fit TRBD2. The germline gives CDR1 DFQATT, CDR2 SNEGSKA (reference sequence). CDR3 length equals 17 residues. The junction had 17 bases not matched to a gene; V was cut back by 6 bases and J by 9 bases. The DNA for the CDR3 is TGCAGTGCCCAAACCAGTGGACTAGCGGGAGCCCCCACTGAGCAGTTCTTC. This codes for CSAQTSGLAGAPTEQFF.

The rearrangement links TRBV6-2 or TRBV6-3 to TRBJ2-7, with 10 bases lining up with TRBD1. V lost 6 bases to trimming and J lost 0 bases; unmatched junction nucleotides: 14. CDR3 length: 18 residues. Germline assignment: CDR1 MNHEY and CDR2 SVGEGT. CDR3 loop: CASRFLNPGQGSSYEQYF. The CDR3 DNA reads TGTGCCAGCAGATTCCTGAACCCGGGACAGGGGAGCTCCTACGAGCAGTACTTC.

The V gene is TRBV30, the J gene TRBJ2-5; 9 nucleotides align to TRBD1. Germline V gives CDR1 GTSNPN, CDR2 SVGIG (reference sequence). The CDR3 loop spans 14 amino acids. The V and J ends lost 2 bases and 2 bases, in that order; junction bases with no gene match: 3. CDR3 region: CAWSPGQGQETQYF. The DNA for the CDR3 is TGTGCCTGGAGTCCGGGACAGGGACAAGAGACCCAGTACTTC.

V gene TRBV7-2 combines with J gene TRBJ2-2, with 9 bases identical to TRBD1. In germline, CDR1 is SGHTA, CDR2 FQGNSA. The CDR3 is made up of 14 amino acids. Trimming took 6 bases from V and 6 from J; bases not matched to a gene: 5. DNA of the CDR3: TGTGCCAGCAGAGCCGGGACAGGGTCCGGGGAGCTGTTTTTT. Translating it yields CASRAGTGSGELFF.

In its sample, this clonotype was seen a few times. CDR3 region: CASSPRVRAGPYEQYF. CDR3 in DNA: TGTGCCAGCAGCCCAAGGGTGCGGGCTGGACCCTACGAGCAGTACTTC. The gene calls are TRBV12-3 or TRBV12-4 and TRBJ2-7, with D maybe TRBD2 (5 bases). The ends were cut back, 6 bases at V and 2 bases at J, with 20 bases in the middle. The CDR3 is 16 amino acids.

In its sample, this clonotype was seen a few times. The gene calls are TRBV6-2 or TRBV6-3 and TRBJ2-1, with 10 bases fitting TRBD2. Germline values: CDR1 MNHEY, CDR2 SVGEGT. This CDR3 is 15 amino acids long. V gave up 8 bases and J gave up 6 bases; unmatched junction bases: 10. CDR3 DNA: TGTGCCAGCCATCCCGAACTAGCGGGATCCAATGAGCAGTTCTTC. It codes for CASHPELAGSNEQFF.

This clonotype was observed at least ten times. The V gene is TRBV20-1, the J gene TRBJ2-6; D gene ambiguous. Germline V lookup: CDR1 DFQATT, CDR2 SNEGSKA (reference sequence). There are 15 residues in the CDR3. V lost 0 bases to trimming and J lost 0 bases, with 6 bases between them. The CDR3 region is CSARDPRSGANVLTF. CDR3 sequence (DNA): TGCAGTGCTAGAGATCCGCGCTCTGGGGCCAACGTCCTGACTTTC.

This clonotype was observed a handful of times. This sequence joins TRBV28 and TRBJ2-5, with D unresolved. The V end lost 5 bases, the J end lost 1 base, and 14 bases lay between the germline ends. The germline V gene encodes CDR1 MDHEN and CDR2 SYDVKM. This CDR3 spans 15 amino acids. Written as DNA, the CDR3 is TGTGCCAGCAGTCCCCCTTGGACGGCCCAAGAGACCCAGTACTTC. It is translated as CASSPPWTAQETQYF.

In its sample, this clonotype was seen many times. J is TRBJ2-5 and V is TRBV12-3 or TRBV12-4; D call uncertain. This CDR3 is built from 13 residues. V was clipped by 6 bases and J by 5 bases, with 13 bases between them. CDR3 residues: CASSPLAQETQYF. The CDR3 DNA reads as TGTGCCAGCAGCCCCTTAGCACAGGAGACCCAGTACTTC.

The chain joins TRBV7-2 to TRBJ1-6; D possibly corresponds to TRBD1 (5 bases). CDR1 and CDR2 (germline): SGHTA, FQGNSA. The V gene lost 9 bases and the J gene lost 9 bases, with 15 bases spanning the gap. There are 13 residues in the CDR3. CDR3 DNA: TGTGCCAGTCTTCCGGGGGGACCTTCACCCCTCCACTTT. Residues: CASLPGGPSPLHF.

This clonotype came up many times. The genes are TRBV20-1 and TRBJ2-6; 10 nucleotides line up with TRBD1. Per germline, CDR1 DFQATT and CDR2 SNEGSKA (reference sequence). The CDR3 has 16 residues. Germline trimming cut 5 bases from V and 0 bases from J; bases unmatched to any gene: 4. The chain's CDR3 is CSAGTGATSGANVLTF. CDR3 coding DNA: TGCAGTGCTGGGACAGGGGCCACCTCTGGGGCCAACGTCCTGACTTTC.

This clonotype has more than one count but fewer than ten. The genes are TRBV20-1 and TRBJ2-5; 7 bases map to TRBD2. This CDR3 spans 15 amino acids. The V and J ends lost 1 base and 1 base, in that order; junction bases with no gene match: 6. Looked up from germline, CDR1 is DFQATT and CDR2 is SNEGSKA (reference sequence). CDR3 nucleotides: TGCAGTGCTAGAGGGGGGGGGAAAATCCAAGAGACCCAGTACTTC. This sequence encodes CSARGGGKIQETQYF.

This clonotype was counted many times. The rearrangement joins TRBV28 to TRBJ2-3; D call uncertain. Germline loops: CDR1 MDHEN, CDR2 SYDVKM. This CDR3 comprises 15 residues. V lost 6 bases, J lost 0 bases, and 13 bases lay in between. CDR3: CASSTPGSSTDTQYF. The CDR3 region has the DNA TGTGCCAGCAGCACCCCTGGGTCCAGCACAGATACGCAGTATTTT.

This clonotype appeared a few times. The rearrangement links TRBV20-1 to TRBJ1-2; TRBD1 is a possible D gene (5 bases). The germline CDR1 and CDR2 sequences are DFQATT and SNEGSKA (reference sequence). The CDR3 length is 13 residues. The V end lost 3 bases, the J end lost 4 bases, and 12 bases lay between the germline ends. The CDR3 spells CSASGGTAYGYTF. CDR3 DNA: TGCAGTGCTAGCGGCGGGACGGCCTATGGCTACACCTTC.

V gene TRBV20-1 combines with J gene TRBJ1-6; 11 bases match TRBD1. CDR1 and CDR2 (germline): DFQATT, SNEGSKA (reference sequence). The CDR3 sequence is 17 residues long. V was pared by 0 bases and J by 8 bases, with 9 bases of the junction left unmatched. CDR3 sequence: CSARDLGQGARYSPLHF. In DNA form, the CDR3 reads TGCAGTGCTAGAGATCTTGGACAGGGGGCGAGATATTCACCCCTCCACTTT.

A few counts support this clonotype. The CDR3, as DNA: TGTGCCAGCAGTTTTTTGGCGGGAGCTAAGACCCAGTACTTC. Translating gives CASSFLAGAKTQYF. The chain has TRBV12-3 or TRBV12-4 and TRBJ2-5; TRBD2 aligns across 7 bases. Unmatched junction bases numbered 7, after V lost 3 bases and J lost 6 bases. The CDR3 has 14 amino acids.

This clonotype was detected only a few times. The CDR3 spells CATNKAGVSYEQYF. The CDR3 DNA reads as TGTGCCACCAACAAGGCGGGCGTCTCCTACGAGCAGTACTTC. The J gene is TRBJ2-7, the V gene TRBV10-3; TRBD2 might be the D (5 bases). Germline V CDR1 and CDR2: ENHRY, SYGVKD. The CDR3 is 14 amino acids. V was trimmed by 10 bases and J by 0 bases, leaving 16 bases between them.

The rearrangement joins TRBV9 to TRBJ2-7, with D maybe TRBD1 (6 bases). Germline V gene sequence: CDR1 SGDLS, CDR2 YYNGEE. The V end lost 2 bases, the J end lost 5 bases, and 14 bases lay between the germline ends. The CDR3 sequence is 14 residues long. In nucleotides, the CDR3 is TGTGCCAGCAGCGTTGGGCAGGGGTTCGACGAGCAGTACTTC. Its protein is CASSVGQGFDEQYF.